Below, 18 T cell receptor beta chains from the same sample are listed, as sequenced in a study of intratumoral heterogeneity in liver cancer. Tumour samples came from separate, distinct regions of the hepatocellular carcinoma nodule. TCRdb's table, derived via immunoSEQ multiplex PCR, lists solely in-frame clones and lacks some. The repertoire holds about 3,600 clones, with 40% to 55% as singletons. The source was tumor tissue, collected before any cancer treatment. Every receptor here comes from a man in his 70s with hepatocellular carcinoma.

This rearrangement joins TRBV4-1 to TRBJ2-3, with TRBD2 identical over 8 bases. Germline assignment: CDR1 MGHRA and CDR2 YSYEKL. The CDR3 has 16 residues. V lost 4 bases and J lost 1; bases outside the gene matches: 7. This chain's CDR3 is CASSLAPAGGTDTQYF. CDR3 nucleotides: TGCGCCAGCAGCCTTGCTCCAGCGGGGGGCACAGATACGCAGTATTTT.

This chain links TRBV11-2 with TRBJ2-3, with 10 bases lining up with TRBD1. This CDR3 contains 15 residues. J gave up 3 bases and V 5 bases, and 5 bases lay outside the gene matches. The germline V gene encodes CDR1 SGHAT and CDR2 FQNNGV. CDR3 residues: CASSPRTGGTDTQYF. CDR3 bases: TGTGCCAGCAGCCCGAGGACAGGGGGAACAGATACGCAGTATTTT.

The rearrangement links TRBV18 to TRBJ2-5, with D uncertain. V lost 3 bases, J lost 2 bases, and 4 bases lay in between. The CDR3 has 12 amino acids. CDR1 is KGHSH, CDR2 LQKENI, per germline. Here the CDR3 reads CASSPQQETQYF. The CDR3 DNA reads TGTGCCAGCTCACCCCAGCAAGAGACCCAGTACTTC.

As regards this clone: This sequence may be a read error, since a much larger clone differs from it by one base. The genes are TRBV12-3 or TRBV12-4 and TRBJ2-7; no clear D gene. The CDR3 consists of 11 residues. The CDR3 DNA reads as TGTGCCGGCAGTTTGTCCTACGAGCAGTACTTC. It encodes CAGSLSYEQYF.

This clone turned up a few times. The rearrangement joins TRBV27 to TRBJ1-3; D remains ambiguous. From germline, CDR1 is MNHEY and CDR2 SMNVEV (reference sequence). Between the trimmed V and J ends, which lost 2 bases and 0 bases, there was a span of 8 bases. CDR3 length equals 15 residues. CDR3 loop: CASSLQYRSGNTIYF. The CDR3 DNA reads TGTGCCAGCAGTTTACAGTACCGCTCTGGAAACACCATATATTTT.

This clone is judged medium-sized. The rearrangement joins TRBV29-1 to TRBJ2-2; TRBD2 might be the D (7 bases). Looked up from germline, CDR1 is SQVTM and CDR2 is ANQGSEA. The CDR3 length is 15 residues. Trimming shortened V by 7 bases and J by 7 bases, and 22 bases separated the two germline ends. The CDR3 DNA follows: TGCAGCGCCTCCCTGCTGACAGGCGGGGGCGGGGAGCTGTTTTTT. Amino acids: CSASLLTGGGGELFF.

The gene calls are TRBV6-1 and TRBJ2-7, with no clear D. Germline V lookup: CDR1 MNHNS, CDR2 SASEGT. The V end was cut by 3 bases, the J end by 2 bases, with 5 bases between. The CDR3 runs 12 residues. CDR3 region: CASSDTPYEQYF. The CDR3 nucleotides are TGTGCCAGCAGTGACACACCCTACGAGCAGTACTTC.

A remark on this clone: Other nucleotide sequences from this sample produce the same CDR3. This chain joins TRBV5-4 and TRBJ1-6; tentatively, D is TRBD1 (6 bases). The CDR3 is 15 amino acids. Looked up from germline, CDR1 is SGHNT and CDR2 is YYREEE (reference sequence). V was pared by 0 bases and J by 9 bases, with 13 bases between. The DNA of the CDR3 is TGTGCCAGCAGCTTGGAACAGGGTTTTAGTTCACCCCTCCACTTT. This sequence encodes CASSLEQGFSSPLHF.

This clone appeared a few times. The chain recombines TRBV30 with TRBJ2-7; TRBD1 matches 8 bases. The CDR3 spans 14 residues. CDR1 is GTSNPN, CDR2 SVGIG, per germline (reference sequence). V lost 8 bases, J lost 2 bases, and 11 bases stayed unmatched. CDR3 DNA: TGTGCCGGGACGGGGGACAGGAGGGCCTACGAGCAGTACTTC. Translating gives CAGTGDRRAYEQYF. Full variable domain (rest looked up from reference TRBV30 and TRBJ2-7): SQTIHQWPATLVQPVGSPLSLECTVEGTSNPNLYWYRQAAGRGLQLLFYSVGIGQISSEVPQNLSASRPQDRQFILSSKKLLLSDSGFYLCAGTGDRRAYEQYFGPGTRLTVT.

This clone rates as large. J is TRBJ1-1 and V is TRBV4-1, with TRBD1 matching 7 bases. The V and J ends lost 1 base and 6 bases, in that order; junction bases with no gene match: 2. Germline V gene data show CDR1 as MGHRA and CDR2 as YSYEKL. The CDR3 loop spans 13 amino acids. Here the CDR3 reads CASSQGGQAEAFF. The CDR3 nucleotides are TGCGCCAGCAGCCAAGGTGGACAGGCTGAAGCTTTCTTT.

As for this clone: The junction departs from the called germline gene at one end, perhaps through a read error. The chain couples TRBV29-1 to TRBJ2-1; possibly TRBD1 for D (6 bases). This CDR3 comprises 14 residues. Per the germline V gene, CDR1 is SQVTM and CDR2 is ANQGSEA. The CDR3 DNA is TGCAGCGTTTCTGGGGACAAGGTCTACATTGAGCAGTTCTTC. Translation gives CSVSGDKVYIEQFF.

The chain carries TRBV7-2 and TRBJ1-2, with 9 bases lining up with TRBD1. V shed 1 base, J shed 5 bases, and the junction held 17 bases outside the gene matches. CDR3 length: 19 amino acids. Germline V CDR1 and CDR2: SGHTA, FQGNSA. The CDR3 is CASSLEGLGQGSLAYGYTF. The CDR3 DNA sequence: TGTGCCAGCAGCTTAGAGGGGTTGGGACAGGGCTCGCTGGCTTATGGCTACACCTTC.

This chain joins TRBV7-9 and TRBJ2-1; D remains unclear. CDR3 length: 14 amino acids. The V gene's germline CDR1 is SEHNR and CDR2 FQNEAQ (reference sequence). V lost 0 bases and J lost 1, with 4 bases in between. For the CDR3, the DNA is TGTGCCAGCAGCTTAGCCGGTTCCTACAATGAGCAGTTCTTC. This encodes CASSLAGSYNEQFF.

The chain combines TRBV11-3 with TRBJ2-2; D is unclear. The CDR3 spans 13 residues. Germline loops: CDR1 SGHNT, CDR2 YENEEA. The V and J ends lost 5 bases and 5 bases respectively, with 9 bases between them. CDR3 amino acids: CASSTQGTGELFF. The CDR3, as DNA: TGTGCCAGCAGCACCCAAGGTACCGGGGAGCTGTTTTTT. The variable domain in full, with the rest retrieved from reference TRBV11-3 and TRBJ2-2, is EAGVVQSPRYKIIEKKQPVAFWCNPISGHNTLYWYLQNLGQGPELLIRYENEEAVDDSQLPKDRFSAERLKGVDSTLKIQPAELGDSAVYLCASSTQGTGELFFGEGSRLTVL.

Written as DNA, the CDR3 is TGTGCCAGCAGTCTAGCGGGGGGGTGGGAGACCCAGTACTTC. Translated, it gives CASSLAGGWETQYF. The gene calls are TRBV6-5 and TRBJ2-5; 12 bases line up with TRBD2. This CDR3 has 14 amino acids. Looked up from germline, CDR1 is MNHEY and CDR2 is SVGAGI. After removal of 5 bases from V and 5 bases from J, the junction contained 3 bases not matched to a gene.

The V call is TRBV10-3, the J call TRBJ2-6, with 8 bases that match TRBD1. The ends lost 6 bases at V and 0 bases at J; junction bases unmatched: 10. This CDR3 spans 18 amino acids. Germline CDR1 reads ENHRY; CDR2 reads SYGVKD. The CDR3 spells CAISLGDRRRSGANVLTF. CDR3 nucleotide sequence: TGTGCCATCAGCCTAGGGGACAGGCGCCGCTCTGGGGCCAACGTCCTGACTTTC.

J is TRBJ1-2 and V is TRBV4-3, with a weak D call TRBD1 (6 bases). Germline V CDR1 and CDR2: LGHNA, YSLEER. The CDR3 length is 14 residues. Trimming left V 4 bases short and J 7 bases short, with 16 bases between. The CDR3 protein is CASSPIQGSAGYTF. The CDR3 DNA is TGCGCCAGCAGCCCTATACAGGGATCCGCTGGCTACACCTTC.

This sequence joins TRBV11-3 and TRBJ2-3, with 7 bases fitting TRBD1. The V and J ends lost 5 bases and 7 bases, in that order; junction bases with no gene match: 6. The CDR3 runs 13 residues. Germline CDR1 reads SGHNT; CDR2 reads YENEEA. The CDR3 bases are TGTGCCAGCAGCCCTGGGGACAGAAATACGCAGTATTTT. Encoded protein: CASSPGDRNTQYF.